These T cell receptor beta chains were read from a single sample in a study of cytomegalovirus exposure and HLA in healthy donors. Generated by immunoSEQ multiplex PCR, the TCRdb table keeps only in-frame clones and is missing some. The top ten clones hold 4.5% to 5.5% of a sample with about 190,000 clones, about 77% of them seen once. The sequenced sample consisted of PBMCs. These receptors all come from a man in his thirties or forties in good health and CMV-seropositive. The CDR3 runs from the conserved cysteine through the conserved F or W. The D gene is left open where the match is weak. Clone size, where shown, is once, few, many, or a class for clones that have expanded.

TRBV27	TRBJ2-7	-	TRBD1	TGTGCCAGCAGCCTTGTCCTAGGGACAGGGGGTTACGAGCAGTACTTC	CASSLVLGTGGYEQYF
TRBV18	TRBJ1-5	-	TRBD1	TGTGCCAGCTCACCACCGTTCAGGGGGCCCAATCAGCCCCAGCATTTT	CASSPPFRGPNQPQHF
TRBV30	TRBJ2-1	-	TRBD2	TGTGCCTGGAGTGTTCGTGGGGGGGGTGAGCAGTTCTTC	CAWSVRGGGEQFF
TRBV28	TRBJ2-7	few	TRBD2	TGTGCCAGCCTACCTGGGACTAGCGGGGGATACGAGCAGTACTTC	CASLPGTSGGYEQYF
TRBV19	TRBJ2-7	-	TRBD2	TGTGCCAGTAGCCCGGGGGCGGGAGGTGGGAGCGAGCAGTACTTC	CASSPGAGGGSEQYF
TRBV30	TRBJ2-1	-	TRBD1	TGTGCCTGGAGCGCACCTCACAGGGGGGCCTACAATGAGCAGTTCTTC	CAWSAPHRGAYNEQFF
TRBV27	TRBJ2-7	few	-	TGTGCCAGCAGCTTCCTCTCCCGGACAGCTTTCCTCTACGAGCAGTACTTC	CASSFLSRTAFLYEQYF
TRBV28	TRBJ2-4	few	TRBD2	TGTGCCAGCAGTTTTGGACCTAGCGGGAGAAAAAACATTCAGTACTTC	CASSFGPSGRKNIQYF
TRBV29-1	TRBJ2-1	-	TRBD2	TGCAGCGTTGAAATCCGACTAGCGGGAACGTACAATGAGCAGTTCTTC	CSVEIRLAGTYNEQFF
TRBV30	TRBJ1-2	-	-	TGTGCCTGGACCAGAAGCTATGGCTACACCTTC	CAWTRSYGYTF